This T cell receptor beta chain came from a study of shared clonotypes between healthy human individuals. Study outcomes and limitations: Non-shared clonotypes showed lower generation probabilities than clonotypes common to all four donors.

Every immunoSEQ plate was one replicate of a subset's evenly spread DNA. Sequencing used immunoSEQ multiplex PCR; TCRdb keeps in-frame clones, though not all of them. Altogether about 2.1 million clones are present, just under 95% being singletons, with the ten largest covering about 1.7%. In regard to this clone: Antigen unknown.

The CDR3 extends over 13 amino acids. Germline CDR1 reads SEHNR; CDR2 reads FQNEAQ (reference sequence). Trimming shortened V by 5 bases and J by 1 base, and 8 bases separated the two germline ends. Cells designated naive CD8 were CD45RO-negative and were positively selected for CCR7, with terminally differentiated effector memory CD45RA+ cells excluded. Material: naive CD8+ T cells from PBMCs. The genes are TRBV7-9 and TRBJ2-5; no definite D call. The receptor comes from a man between 18 and 29 years old in good health. Some clones in this sample may be carry-over from other donors' samples. CDR3 in amino acids: CASSQPLQETQYF. In DNA form, the CDR3 reads TGTGCCAGCAGCCAACCCCTCCAAGAGACCCAGTACTTC.